This TCR beta chain stems from a study of blood T cell repertoires in COVID-19. As for the study in general: Samples taken during acute and convalescent COVID-19 were collected in the United States, Italy and Spain. Sources were T cells, B-cell-depleted T cells, or PBMCs; the material itself was cDNA or gDNA.

Per the study methods: Amplifying reference gene primers gave estimates of nucleated cell counts. Repertoires were generated with immunoSEQ multiplex PCR, while TCRdb's copy carries only in-frame clones and drops some. D and trimming come from the DNA, and the V and J calls and clone size come from that table. Of approximately 240,000 clones in the sample, approximately 79% are singletons; the top ten hold 4%. Trimming shortened V by 6 bases and J by 2 bases, and 11 bases separated the two germline ends. CDR1 and CDR2 from the germline V gene are SNHLY and FYNNEI. This CDR3 has 14 amino acids. This rearrangement joins TRBV2 to TRBJ1-5; D is unresolved. Input material: peripheral blood. This clonotype originated in a woman aged 40 to 50 with active or convalescent COVID-19. Here the CDR3 reads CASSRRQGNQPQHF. CDR3 DNA sequence: TGTGCCAGCAGCAGGAGGCAGGGCAATCAGCCCCAGCATTTT.